The 2 T cell receptor beta chains below all came from one sample that was sequenced in a study of tumor and adjacent non-tumor tissue in lung cancer. The template was RNA from unsorted bulk tissue. A modified ARM-PCR protocol with three rounds of nested PCR amplified TCRbeta. TCRdb called the multiplex PCR reads again in MiXCR, with one record for every CDR3 protein. The sample shows 68,000 or so distinct CDR3 sequences, roughly 56% of them seen only once. Sequences were obtained from lung tumor tissue. The receptors were sampled from a man between 50 and 59 years old with non-small cell lung cancer.

Remarks on this clonotype: A read error may account for a junction end that differs from germline. The chain uses TRBV6-6 and TRBJ1-5; 9 nucleotides align to TRBD1. The V gene's germline CDR1 is MNHNY and CDR2 SVGAGI (reference sequence). The length of the CDR3 is 15 residues. CDR3 nucleotide sequence: TGTGCCAACAGCGCCCCGGGACAGGGAAATCAGCCCCAGCATTTC. Translation: CANSAPGQGNQPQHF.

This clonotype was counted ten times or more. This CDR3 is CASSTNTGELFF. The CDR3, as DNA: TGTGCCAGCAGTACGAACACCGGGGAGCTGTTTTTT. The chain carries TRBV6-2 or TRBV6-3 and TRBJ2-2; D not resolved. Germline lookup yields CDR1 MNHEY and CDR2 SVGEGT. The CDR3 consists of 12 residues. V lost 5 bases to trimming and J lost 0 bases, with 1 base between them.